A single TCR beta chain is shown here with its context. Its specificity is not known. The sample comes from a study of cytomegalovirus exposure and HLA in healthy donors. Findings and caveats of the study: Most TCR beta V segments were productive about 87% or about 30% of the time in an earlier analysis. Among TCR beta chains of equal frequency, HLA-associated ones were more clonally expanded in a later analysis. V- and J-gene trimming of TCR beta was linked (in a later analysis) to a missense DCLRE1C variant.

V was trimmed by 6 bases and J by 2 bases, leaving 13 bases between them. The CDR3 sequence is 14 residues long. Germline CDR1 reads MNHEY; CDR2 reads SVGAGI. PCR employed 60 Vbeta and 13 Jbeta primers. Generated by immunoSEQ multiplex PCR, the TCRdb table keeps only in-frame clones and is missing some. Here the sample spans 95,000 to 100,000 clones, approximately 72% being singletons. Healthy individuals who donated bone marrow served as the donors. This chain uses TRBV6-5 with TRBJ1-2, with D tentatively TRBD1 (5 bases). The receptor was isolated from a middle-aged woman in good health and CMV-seronegative. Source material: PBMCs. CDR3 sequence (DNA): TGTGCCAGCAGCACGATCGGGGGAAACTATGGCTACACCTTC. Amino acid sequence: CASSTIGGNYGYTF.